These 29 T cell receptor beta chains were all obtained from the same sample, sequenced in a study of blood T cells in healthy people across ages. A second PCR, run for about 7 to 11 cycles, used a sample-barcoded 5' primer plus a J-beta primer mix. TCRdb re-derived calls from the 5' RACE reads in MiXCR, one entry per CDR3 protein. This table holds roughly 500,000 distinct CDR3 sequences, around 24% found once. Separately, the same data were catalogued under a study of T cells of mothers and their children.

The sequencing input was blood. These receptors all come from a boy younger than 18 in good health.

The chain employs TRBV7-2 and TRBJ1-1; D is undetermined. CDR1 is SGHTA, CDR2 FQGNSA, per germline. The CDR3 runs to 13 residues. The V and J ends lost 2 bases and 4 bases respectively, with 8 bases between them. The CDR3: CASSLRRPTEAFF. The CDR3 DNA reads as TGTGCCAGCAGCTTAAGACGACCCACTGAAGCTTTCTTT.

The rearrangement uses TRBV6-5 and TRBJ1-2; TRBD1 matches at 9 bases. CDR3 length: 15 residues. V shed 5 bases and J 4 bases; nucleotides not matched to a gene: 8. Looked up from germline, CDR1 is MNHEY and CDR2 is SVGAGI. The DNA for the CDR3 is TGTGCCAGCAGTCCGGGACAGGGAATTTTCTATGGCTACACCTTC. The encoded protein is CASSPGQGIFYGYTF.

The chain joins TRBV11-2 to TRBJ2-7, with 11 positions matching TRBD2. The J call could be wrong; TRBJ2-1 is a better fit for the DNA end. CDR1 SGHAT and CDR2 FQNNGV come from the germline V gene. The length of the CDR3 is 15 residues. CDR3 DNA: TGTGCCAGCAGCTTAGTCCTAGCGGGGGGCTATGAGCAGTTCTTC. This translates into CASSLVLAGGYEQFF.

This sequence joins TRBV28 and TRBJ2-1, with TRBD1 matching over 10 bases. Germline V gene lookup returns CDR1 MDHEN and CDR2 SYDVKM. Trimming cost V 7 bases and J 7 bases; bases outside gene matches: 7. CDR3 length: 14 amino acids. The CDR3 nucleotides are TGTGCCAGCACTCCGGGACAGGGGAAAAATGAGCAGTTCTTC. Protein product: CASTPGQGKNEQFF.

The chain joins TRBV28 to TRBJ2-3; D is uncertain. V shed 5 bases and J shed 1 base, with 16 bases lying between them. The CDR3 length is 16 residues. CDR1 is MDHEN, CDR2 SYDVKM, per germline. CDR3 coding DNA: TGTGCCAGCAGTCAAATGGATTTCGTGGGCACAGATACGCAGTATTTT. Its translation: CASSQMDFVGTDTQYF.

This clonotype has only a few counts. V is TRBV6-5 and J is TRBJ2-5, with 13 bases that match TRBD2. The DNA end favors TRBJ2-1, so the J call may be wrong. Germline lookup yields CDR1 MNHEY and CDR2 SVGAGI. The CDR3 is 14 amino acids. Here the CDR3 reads CASRGLAGNNEQFF. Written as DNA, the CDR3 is TGTGCCAGCAGGGGACTAGCGGGAAATAATGAGCAGTTCTTC.

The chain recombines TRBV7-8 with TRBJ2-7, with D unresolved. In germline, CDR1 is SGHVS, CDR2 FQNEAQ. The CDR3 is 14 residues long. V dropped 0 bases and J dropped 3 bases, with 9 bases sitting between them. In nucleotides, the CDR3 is TGTGCCAGCAGCTTAGCGTTATCGGGCTACGAGCAGTACTTC. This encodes CASSLALSGYEQYF.

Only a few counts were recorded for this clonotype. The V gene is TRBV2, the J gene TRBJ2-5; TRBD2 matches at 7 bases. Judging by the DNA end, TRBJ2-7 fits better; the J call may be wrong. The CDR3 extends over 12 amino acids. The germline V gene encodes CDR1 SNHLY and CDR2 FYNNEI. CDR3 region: CASRRGGLEQYF. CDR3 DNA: TGTGCCAGCAGAAGGGGAGGGCTCGAGCAGTACTTC.

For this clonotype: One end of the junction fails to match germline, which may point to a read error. CDR3 loop: CAGSQMGGYNSPLHF. CDR3 nucleotides: TGTGCCGGCAGCCAAATGGGGGGGTATAATTCACCCCTCCACTTT. The V gene is TRBV3-1, the J gene TRBJ1-6; a possible D gene is TRBD1 (5 bases). The CDR3 loop spans 15 amino acids. Germline loops: CDR1 LGHDT, CDR2 YNNKEL (reference sequence).

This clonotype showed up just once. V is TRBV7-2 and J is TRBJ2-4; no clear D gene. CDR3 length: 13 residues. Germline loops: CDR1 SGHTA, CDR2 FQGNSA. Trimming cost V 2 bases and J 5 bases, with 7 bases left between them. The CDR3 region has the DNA TGTGCCAGCAGCTTAACAGTCCAAAACATTCAGTACTTC. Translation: CASSLTVQNIQYF.

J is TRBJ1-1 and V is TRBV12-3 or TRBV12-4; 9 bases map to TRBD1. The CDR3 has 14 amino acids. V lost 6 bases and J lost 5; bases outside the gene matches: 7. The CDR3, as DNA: TGTGCCAGCAGCCCGGGACAGGGAGAGACTGAAGCTTTCTTT. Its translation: CASSPGQGETEAFF.

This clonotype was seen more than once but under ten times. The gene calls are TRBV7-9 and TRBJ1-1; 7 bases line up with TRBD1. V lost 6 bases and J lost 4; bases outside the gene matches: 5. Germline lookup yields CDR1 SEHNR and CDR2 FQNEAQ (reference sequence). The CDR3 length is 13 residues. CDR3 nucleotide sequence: TGTGCCAGCAGAGTGGCAGGGGGCACTGAAGCTTTCTTT. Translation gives CASRVAGGTEAFF. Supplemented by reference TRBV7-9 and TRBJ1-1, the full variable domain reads DTGVSQNPRHKITKRGQNVTFRCDPISEHNRLYWYRQTLGQGPEFLTYFQNEAQLEKSRLLSDRFSAERPKGSFSTLEIQRTEQGDSAMYLCASRVAGGTEAFFGQGTRLTVV.

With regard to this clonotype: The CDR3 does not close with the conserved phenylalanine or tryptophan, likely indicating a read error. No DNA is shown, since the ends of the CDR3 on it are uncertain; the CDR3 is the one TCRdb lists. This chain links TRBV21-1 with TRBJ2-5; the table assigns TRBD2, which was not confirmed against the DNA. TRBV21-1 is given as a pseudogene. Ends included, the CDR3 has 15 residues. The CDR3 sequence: CASSRQASSQETQYL.

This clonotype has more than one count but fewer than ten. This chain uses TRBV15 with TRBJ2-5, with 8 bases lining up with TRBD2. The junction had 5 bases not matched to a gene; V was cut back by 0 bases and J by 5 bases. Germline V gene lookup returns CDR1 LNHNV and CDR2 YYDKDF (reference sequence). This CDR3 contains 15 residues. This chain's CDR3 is CATSREAGGGETQYF. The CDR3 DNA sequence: TGTGCCACCAGCAGAGAGGCGGGGGGCGGTGAGACCCAGTACTTC.

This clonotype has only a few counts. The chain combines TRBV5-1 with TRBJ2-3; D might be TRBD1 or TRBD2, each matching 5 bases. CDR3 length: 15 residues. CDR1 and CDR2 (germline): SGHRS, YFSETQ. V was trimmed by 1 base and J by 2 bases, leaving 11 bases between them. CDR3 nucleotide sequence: TGCGCCAGCAGCTTGTCGGGACCACCCACAGATACGCAGTATTTT. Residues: CASSLSGPPTDTQYF.

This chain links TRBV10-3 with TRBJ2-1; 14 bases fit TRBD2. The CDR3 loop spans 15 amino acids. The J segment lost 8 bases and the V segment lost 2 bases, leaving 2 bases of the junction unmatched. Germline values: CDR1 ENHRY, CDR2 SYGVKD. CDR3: CAISEGTSGGYEQFF. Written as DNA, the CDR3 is TGTGCCATCAGTGAGGGGACTAGCGGGGGCTATGAGCAGTTCTTC.

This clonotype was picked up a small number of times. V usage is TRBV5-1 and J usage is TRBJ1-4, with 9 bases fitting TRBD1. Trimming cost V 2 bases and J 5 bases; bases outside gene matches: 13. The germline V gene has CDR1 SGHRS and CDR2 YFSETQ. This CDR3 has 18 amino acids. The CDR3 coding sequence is TGCGCCAGCAGCTTCGGTATCTTACAGGGGGCCACAAATGAAAAACTGTTTTTT. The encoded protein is CASSFGILQGATNEKLFF.

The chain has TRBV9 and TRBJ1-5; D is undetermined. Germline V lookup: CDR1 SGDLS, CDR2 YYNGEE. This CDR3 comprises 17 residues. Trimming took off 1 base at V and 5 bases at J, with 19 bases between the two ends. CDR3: CASSVSSIPMPDQPQHF. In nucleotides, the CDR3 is TGTGCCAGCAGCGTAAGTTCAATCCCGATGCCCGATCAGCCCCAGCATTTT.

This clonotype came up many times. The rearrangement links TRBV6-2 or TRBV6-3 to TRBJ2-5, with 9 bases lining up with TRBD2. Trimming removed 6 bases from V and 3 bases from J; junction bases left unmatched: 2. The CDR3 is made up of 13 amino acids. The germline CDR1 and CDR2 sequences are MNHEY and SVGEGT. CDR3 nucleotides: TGTGCCAGCAGATCTAGCGGGGAAGAGACCCAGTACTTC. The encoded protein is CASRSSGEETQYF.

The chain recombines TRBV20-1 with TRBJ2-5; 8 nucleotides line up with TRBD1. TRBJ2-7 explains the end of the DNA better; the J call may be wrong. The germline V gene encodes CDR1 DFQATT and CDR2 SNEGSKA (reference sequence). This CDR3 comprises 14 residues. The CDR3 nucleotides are TGCAGTGCTCGTAATCGGCAGGGGGCACACGAGCAGTACTTC. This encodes CSARNRQGAHEQYF.

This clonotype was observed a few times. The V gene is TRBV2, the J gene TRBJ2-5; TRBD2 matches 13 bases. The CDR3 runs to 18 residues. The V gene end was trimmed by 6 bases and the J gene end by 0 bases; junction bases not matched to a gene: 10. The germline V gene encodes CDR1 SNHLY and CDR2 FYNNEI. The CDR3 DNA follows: TGTGCCAGCAGCCCACTAGCGGGGGGGCTTTCAAACCAAGAGACCCAGTACTTC. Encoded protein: CASSPLAGGLSNQETQYF.

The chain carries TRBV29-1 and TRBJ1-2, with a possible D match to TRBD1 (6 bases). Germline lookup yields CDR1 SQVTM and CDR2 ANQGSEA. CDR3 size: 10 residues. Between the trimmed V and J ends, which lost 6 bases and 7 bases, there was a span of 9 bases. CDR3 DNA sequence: TGCAGCGTGGCAGGGGTTGGCTACACCTTC. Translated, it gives CSVAGVGYTF.

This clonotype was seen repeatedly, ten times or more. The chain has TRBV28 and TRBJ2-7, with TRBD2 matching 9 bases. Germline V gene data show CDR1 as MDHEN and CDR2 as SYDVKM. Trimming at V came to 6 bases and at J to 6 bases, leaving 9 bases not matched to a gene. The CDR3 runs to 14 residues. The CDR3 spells CASRISGRVGEQYF. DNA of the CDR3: TGTGCCAGCAGAATTAGCGGGAGAGTTGGCGAGCAGTACTTC.

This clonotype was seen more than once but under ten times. The CDR3 here is CATRDVAGKNEQFF. DNA for the CDR3: TGTGCCACCAGAGATGTTGCGGGAAAGAATGAGCAGTTCTTC. V and J are TRBV24-1 and TRBJ2-1; tentatively, D is TRBD2 (6 bases). Germline V lookup: CDR1 KGHDR, CDR2 SFDVKD. This CDR3 spans 14 amino acids. The V end was cut by 7 bases, the J end by 7 bases, with 16 bases between.

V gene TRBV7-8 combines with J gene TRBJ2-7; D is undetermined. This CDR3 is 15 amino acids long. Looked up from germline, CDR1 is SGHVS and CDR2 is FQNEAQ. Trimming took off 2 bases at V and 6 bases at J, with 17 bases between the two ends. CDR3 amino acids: CASSLKISRSGEQYF. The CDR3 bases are TGTGCCAGCAGCTTAAAAATTAGCCGCTCTGGCGAGCAGTACTTC. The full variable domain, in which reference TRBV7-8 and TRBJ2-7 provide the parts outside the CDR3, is GAGVSQSPRYKVAKRGQDVALRCDPISGHVSLFWYQQALGQGPEFLTYFQNEAQLDKSGLPSDRFFAERPEGSVSTLKIQRTQQEDSAVYLCASSLKISRSGEQYFGPGTRLTVT.

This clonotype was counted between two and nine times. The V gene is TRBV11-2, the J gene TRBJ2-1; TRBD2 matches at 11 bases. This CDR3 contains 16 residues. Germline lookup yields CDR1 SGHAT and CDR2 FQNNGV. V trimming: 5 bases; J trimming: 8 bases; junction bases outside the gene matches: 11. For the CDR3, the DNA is TGTGCCAGCAGCGGGGGGACTAGCGGAGGTAGGGATGAGCAGTTCTTC. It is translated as CASSGGTSGGRDEQFF.

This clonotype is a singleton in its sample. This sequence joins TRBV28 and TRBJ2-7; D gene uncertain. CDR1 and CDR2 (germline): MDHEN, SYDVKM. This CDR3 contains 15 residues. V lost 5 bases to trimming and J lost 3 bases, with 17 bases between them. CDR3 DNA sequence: TGTGCCAGCAGTGGACCTAGGACGGTTCTCTACGAGCAGTACTTC. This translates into CASSGPRTVLYEQYF. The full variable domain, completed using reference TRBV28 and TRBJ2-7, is DVKVTQSSRYLVKRTGEKVFLECVQDMDHENMFWYRQDPGLGLRLIYFSYDVKMKEKGDIPEGYSVSREKKERFSLILESASTNQTSMYLCASSGPRTVLYEQYFGPGTRLTVT.

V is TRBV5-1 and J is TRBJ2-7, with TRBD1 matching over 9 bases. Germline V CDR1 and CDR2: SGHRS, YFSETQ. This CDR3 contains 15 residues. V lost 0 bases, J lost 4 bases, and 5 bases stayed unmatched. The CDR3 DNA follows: TGCGCCAGCAGCTTGGCCGGGACAGGGTGGTACGAGCAGTACTTC. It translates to CASSLAGTGWYEQYF.

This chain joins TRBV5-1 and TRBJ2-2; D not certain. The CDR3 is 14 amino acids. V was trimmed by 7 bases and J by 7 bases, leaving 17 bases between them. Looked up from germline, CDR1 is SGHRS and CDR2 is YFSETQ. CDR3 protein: CASLKTVGVGELFF. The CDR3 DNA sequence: TGCGCCAGCTTAAAGACGGTGGGCGTCGGGGAGCTGTTTTTT. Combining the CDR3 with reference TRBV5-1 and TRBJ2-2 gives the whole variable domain KAGVTQTPRYLIKTRGQQVTLSCSPISGHRSVSWYQQTPGQGLQFLFEYFSETQRNKGNFPGRFSGRQFSNSRSEMNVSTLELGDSALYLCASLKTVGVGELFFGEGSRLTVL.